This record covers a single T cell receptor (beta chain). Reverse transcription used about 0.45 to 1 ug RNA and random hexamers. TCRdb analysed the immunoSEQ multiplex PCR reads with MiXCR anew, one entry per CDR3 protein. Counted here are about 130,000 distinct CDR3 sequences, 94% occurring once; the ten biggest clones make up approximately 0.12%. The record originates from a study of CD8 T cells in Susac syndrome. From blood CD8+ and CD4+ T cells, TCR beta sequences were generated. The CDR3 sequence is 15 residues long. Between the trimmed V and J ends, which lost 4 bases and 0 bases, there was a span of 12 bases. CDR1 SGHDN and CDR2 FVKESK come from the germline V gene.

This receptor was obtained from a human donor with multiple sclerosis. The gene calls are TRBV14 and TRBJ1-1; D not resolved. Sequencing was carried out using CD4+ T cells from PBMCs. The CDR3 bases are TGTGCCAGCAGCCTTTTGGGCAGCATGAACACTGAAGCTTTCTTT. Residues: CASSLLGSMNTEAFF.